Described below is a single T cell receptor beta chain sequence and its context. The data stem from a study of blood T cell repertoires in COVID-19. Study in general: PBMCs, B-cell-depleted T cells, or T cells provided the cDNA or gDNA that made up the material.

Clones were sequenced by immunoSEQ multiplex PCR, and TCRdb holds only the in-frame ones, with some missing. The table records roughly 250,000 clones, around nine tenths of them present only once. Which cohort a participant joined came from the clinical history participants gave. Recovered participants had two consecutive negative NP/OP PCR tests, healthcare professional clearance, or symptom resolution. V gave up 6 bases and J gave up 1 base, with 13 bases separating them. The germline gives CDR1 KGHSH, CDR2 LQKENI. The CDR3 sequence is 15 residues long. Sequencing was done on a sample of PBMCs or T cells enriched from blood (not recorded which). The chain uses TRBV18 and TRBJ1-3; a weak D match, TRBD1 (6 bases). This clonotype originated in a woman aged 50 to 65 who had recovered from COVID-19. CDR3 sequence: CASSLQGTSGNTIYF. In nucleotides, the CDR3 is TGTGCCAGCTCGCTACAGGGAACTTCTGGAAACACCATATATTTT.